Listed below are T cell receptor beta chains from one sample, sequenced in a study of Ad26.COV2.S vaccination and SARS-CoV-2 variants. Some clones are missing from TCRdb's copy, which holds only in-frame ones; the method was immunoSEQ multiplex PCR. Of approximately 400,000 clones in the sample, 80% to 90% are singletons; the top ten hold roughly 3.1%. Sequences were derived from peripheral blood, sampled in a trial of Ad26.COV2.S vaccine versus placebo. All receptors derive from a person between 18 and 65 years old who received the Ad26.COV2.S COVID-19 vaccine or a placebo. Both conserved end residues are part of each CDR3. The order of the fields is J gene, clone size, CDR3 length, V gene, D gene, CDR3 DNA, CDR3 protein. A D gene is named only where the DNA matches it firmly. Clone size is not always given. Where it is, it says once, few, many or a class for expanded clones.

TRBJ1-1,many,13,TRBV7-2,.,TGTGCCAGCAGCTTAGGGGATCTCATTGAAGCTTTCTTT,CASSLGDLIEAFF
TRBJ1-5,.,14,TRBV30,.,TGTGCCTGGAGTAGTAGAAGTCGGCATCAGCCCCAGCATTTT,CAWSSRSRHQPQHF
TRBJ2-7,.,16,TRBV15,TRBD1,TGTGCCACCAGCAGGGCCACCGGGACAGGGCTCCACGAGCAGTACTTC,CATSRATGTGLHEQYF
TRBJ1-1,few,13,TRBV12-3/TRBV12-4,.,TGTGCCAGCAGGTCCTCTCAGGGGACTGAAGCTTTCTTT,CASRSSQGTEAFF
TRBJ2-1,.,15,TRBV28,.,TGTGCCAGCAGTACGGGACCTGGGGAATACAATGAGCAGTTCTTC,CASSTGPGEYNEQFF
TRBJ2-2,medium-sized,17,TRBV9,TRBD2,TGTGCCAGCAGCGTTCGACGGACTAGCGGAAACACCGGGGAGCTGTTTTTT,CASSVRRTSGNTGELFF
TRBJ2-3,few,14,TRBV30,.,TGTGCCTGGAGCCCCCCGGGAGCGGTGTCTGCGCAGTATTTT,CAWSPPGAVSAQYF
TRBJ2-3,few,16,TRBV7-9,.,TGTGCCAGCAGCTTAGTTGAGGAAACTAGCACAGATACGCAGTATTTT,CASSLVEETSTDTQYF
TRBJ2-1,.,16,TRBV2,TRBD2,TGTGCCAGCGGAACCAAGGGACTAGCGGGTGTGGATGAGCAGTTCTTC,CASGTKGLAGVDEQFF
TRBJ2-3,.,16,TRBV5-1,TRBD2,TGCGCCAGCAGCTGGATAGCGGGGGGAAGCACAGATACGCAGTATTTT,CASSWIAGGSTDTQYF
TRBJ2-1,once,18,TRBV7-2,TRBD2,TGTGCCAGCAGCTTAGGGAGCGGGAGGGCCGCAGCTTACAATGAGCAGTTCTTC,CASSLGSGRAAAYNEQFF
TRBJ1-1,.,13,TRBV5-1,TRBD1,TGCGCCAGTTCCGGACAGGGAAATACTGAAGCTTTCTTT,CASSGQGNTEAFF
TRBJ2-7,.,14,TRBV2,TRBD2,TGTGCCAGCAGTGGGTTGCTAGCGGGAGACGAGCAGTACTTC,CASSGLLAGDEQYF
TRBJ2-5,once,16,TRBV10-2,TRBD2,TGCGCCAGCAGTGACCCGCAGGGAGGGTGGGCAGAGACCCAGTACTTC,CASSDPQGGWAETQYF
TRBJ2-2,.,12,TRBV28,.,TGTGCCAGCAGTCAACGAACCGGGGAGCTGTTTTTT,CASSQRTGELFF
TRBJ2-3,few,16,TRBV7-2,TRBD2,TGTGCCAGCAGCTCGGGACTAGCGGGAAACATAGATACGCAGTATTTT,CASSSGLAGNIDTQYF